The following is a T cell receptor beta chain sequence with its context. In the authors' workflow: Quantification of nucleated cells was approximated via reference gene primer amplification. Using immunoSEQ multiplex PCR, the repertoire was profiled, and TCRdb retains in-frame clones only, with some absent. The V and J calls and clone size come from that table; D and trimming were worked out from the DNA. The sample lists 65,000 or so clones, about four fifths occurring once. These data originate in a study of blood T cell repertoires in COVID-19. Overall study context: Sample material is recorded as cDNA or gDNA derived from T cells, B-cell-depleted T cells, or PBMCs.

The CDR3 runs 16 residues. Germline CDR1 is LGHDT and CDR2 is YNNKEL (reference sequence). Unmatched junction bases numbered 8, after V lost 0 bases and J lost 6 bases. The clonotype was recovered from a woman in her 70s with acute or convalescent COVID-19. V and J are TRBV3-1 (or the pseudogene TRBV3-2) and TRBJ1-2; 9 positions agree with TRBD1. The sequencing input was peripheral blood. The DNA of the CDR3 is TGTGCCAGCAGCCAAGAGGACAGGGGCCACTCCCATGGCTACACCTTC. Amino acids: CASSQEDRGHSHGYTF.